Listed below are T cell receptor beta chains from one sample, sequenced in a study of blood T cell repertoires in COVID-19. The data were produced by immunoSEQ multiplex PCR, yet TCRdb's version contains in-frame clones alone and is incomplete. The top ten hold about an eighth of the sample, which has fewer than 300,000 clones, 85% seen once. The sequencing sample was made of peripheral blood. These receptors were taken from a human donor in a cohort sampled during active COVID-19. CDR3s include the opening cysteine and the closing phenylalanine or tryptophan. D genes are given only for firm matches. The size entry is marked missing in some rows and otherwise reads once, few, many or a size class.

d_call	clone_size	j_call	v_call	cdr3_aa	cdr3_nt
.	.	TRBJ1-4	TRBV29-1	CSAEDSGKLFF	TGCAGCGCCGAAGACAGCGGAAAACTGTTTTTT
TRBD2	.	TRBJ2-1	TRBV18	CASSPPGLAGVRDEQFF	TGTGCCAGCTCACCTCCGGGACTAGCGGGAGTGAGGGATGAGCAGTTCTTC
TRBD1	.	TRBJ1-2	TRBV27	CASSLGTGYGYTF	TGTGCCAGCAGTTTGGGGACAGGGTATGGCTACACCTTC
TRBD2	.	TRBJ2-2	TRBV6-6	CASSPPGSSGITGELFF	TGTGCCAGCAGTCCGCCTGGTTCTAGCGGGATTACCGGGGAGCTGTTTTTT
.	few	TRBJ2-4	TRBV29-1	CSLRDTTKNIQYF	TGCAGCCTAAGGGACACAACGAAAAACATTCAGTACTTC
TRBD1	.	TRBJ1-1	TRBV28	CASRGDRNTEAFF	TGTGCCAGCAGGGGGGACAGGAACACTGAAGCTTTCTTT
.	.	TRBJ2-7	TRBV5-1	CASSKQGNYEQYF	TGCGCCAGCAGCAAACAGGGTAATTACGAGCAGTACTTC
.	.	TRBJ2-1	TRBV2	CASSENGRGYNEQFF	TGTGCCAGCAGTGAAAACGGGAGAGGGTACAATGAGCAGTTCTTC
.	.	TRBJ1-4	TRBV9	CASSVSGDGYEKLFF	TGTGCCAGCAGCGTAAGCGGGGATGGCTATGAAAAACTGTTTTTT
TRBD1	.	TRBJ2-7	TRBV2	CASSATGGRYEQYF	TGTGCCAGCAGTGCTACAGGGGGTCGCTACGAGCAGTACTTC
.	.	TRBJ1-4	TRBV28	CASSLSGGARDEKLFF	TGTGCCAGCAGTTTATCGGGGGGGGCCCGCGATGAAAAACTGTTTTTT
.	.	TRBJ2-5	TRBV28	CASRQQVQETQYF	TGTGCCAGCAGACAACAGGTCCAGGAGACCCAGTACTTC